This TCR beta chain was captured in a study of cytotoxic CD8 clonotypes in ibrutinib-treated CLL. This clone was seen once. Looked up from germline, CDR1 is GTSNPN and CDR2 is SVGIG (reference sequence). The length of the CDR3 is 14 residues. V was shortened by 0 bases and J by 4 bases, with 12 bases between the two germline ends. Target depth was 1 in 200,000 to 1 in 1 million T cells, about 10x per clonotype. Sequencing was performed with immunoSEQ multiplex PCR; in TCRdb, only in-frame clones are kept and a portion is missing. The data hold 50,000 to 60,000 clones, with around 78% observed a single time.

Sequencing used PBMCs, obtained after 24 months of ibrutinib treatment. The receptor comes from a human donor with chronic lymphocytic leukemia. The V call is TRBV30, the J call TRBJ1-1, with D possibly being TRBD1 (6 bases). As DNA, the CDR3 is TGTGCCTGGAGTGTAGTACAGGGCCTCACTGAAGCTTTCTTT. Its protein is CAWSVVQGLTEAFF.